This passage covers 26 T cell receptor beta chains from one sample sequenced in a study of OX40 agonist ivuxolimab in advanced cancers. Sequenced by immunoSEQ multiplex PCR; TCRdb stores in-frame clones only, minus some. The sample has roughly 76,000 clones; approximately 83% are singletons. Sequencing was performed on CD4+ or CD8+ T cells sorted from blood, taken in a trial of the OX40 agonist ivuxolimab. The receptors were sampled from an adult with an advanced solid tumor such as melanoma, head and neck, liver or kidney cancer.

V and J are TRBV6-5 and TRBJ2-1; either TRBD1 or TRBD2 may supply D (6 bases each). The length of the CDR3 is 15 residues. V was clipped by 5 bases and J by 0 bases, with 11 bases between them. In germline, CDR1 is MNHEY, CDR2 SVGAGI. The CDR3 loop is CASSRGGSSYNEQFF. The DNA of the CDR3 is TGTGCCAGCAGTCGAGGGGGGAGCTCCTACAATGAGCAGTTCTTC.

Points on this clone: One junction end does not reproduce the germline sequence, and a read error may be involved. This specimen includes other DNA sequences encoding the same CDR3. V gene TRBV6-5 combines with J gene TRBJ1-4; the match to TRBD1 covers 9 bases. Germline CDR1 reads MNHEY; CDR2 reads SVGAGI. This CDR3 is 13 amino acids long. As DNA, the CDR3 is TGTGCCAGCAGTTACTCGACAGGGGGAAAACTATTTTTT. It is translated as CASSYSTGGKLFF.

This chain joins TRBV7-2 and TRBJ1-1, with D uncertain. V was clipped by 3 bases and J by 3 bases, with 2 bases between them. Per the germline V gene, CDR1 is SGHTA and CDR2 is FQGNSA. This CDR3 is 11 amino acids long. The CDR3, as DNA: TGTGCCAGCAGCTTCTACACTGAAGCTTTCTTT. It yields the protein CASSFYTEAFF.

The genes are TRBV5-1 and TRBJ2-2, with TRBD2 as a possible D gene (6 bases). Trimming removed 4 bases from V and 2 bases from J, with 12 bases in between. This CDR3 contains 15 residues. The germline V gene has CDR1 SGHRS and CDR2 YFSETQ. The CDR3 DNA is TGCGCCAGCAGCCGGGACTGGGATAACACCGGGGAGCTGTTTTTT. Translated, it gives CASSRDWDNTGELFF.

The chain links TRBV5-6 to TRBJ2-7, with 10 bases fitting TRBD1. With V trimmed by 4 bases and J by 2 bases, 9 bases remained unmatched. The CDR3 runs 16 residues. Germline assignment: CDR1 SGHDT and CDR2 YYEEEE. CDR3 region: CASSRGLGTGAYEQYF. The DNA of the CDR3 is TGTGCCAGCAGCCGCGGGCTCGGGACAGGGGCCTACGAGCAGTACTTC. Supplemented by reference TRBV5-6 and TRBJ2-7, the full variable domain reads DAGVTQSPTHLIKTRGQQVTLRCSPKSGHDTVSWYQQALGQGPQFIFQYYEEEERQRGNFPDRFSGHQFPNYSSELNVNALLLGDSALYLCASSRGLGTGAYEQYFGPGTRLTVT.

The J gene is TRBJ2-5, the V gene TRBV19; 7 bases fit TRBD1. The CDR3 covers 16 residues. The V and J ends lost 6 bases and 5 bases, in that order; junction bases with no gene match: 15. Germline V gives CDR1 LNHDA, CDR2 SQIVND (reference sequence). Written as DNA, the CDR3 is TGTGCCAGTAGAGTTACCCACAGGGGAATTGGGGAGACCCAGTACTTC. It encodes CASRVTHRGIGETQYF. The full variable domain, completed using reference TRBV19 and TRBJ2-5, is DGGITQSPKYLFRKEGQNVTLSCEQNLNHDAMYWYRQDPGQGLRLIYYSQIVNDFQKGDIAEGYSVSREKKESFPLTVTSAQKNPTAFYLCASRVTHRGIGETQYFGPGTRLLVL.

V usage is TRBV12-5 and J usage is TRBJ2-1; maybe TRBD2 (6 bases). V was shortened by 0 bases and J by 6 bases, with 15 bases between the two germline ends. The CDR3 sequence is 16 residues long. From germline, CDR1 is LGHNT and CDR2 FRNRAP. The CDR3 is CASGLVAGGKGNEQFF. As DNA, the CDR3 is TGTGCTAGTGGTTTGGTAGCGGGCGGGAAGGGCAATGAGCAGTTCTTC.

This chain joins TRBV7-2 and TRBJ2-5; TRBD1 or TRBD2 may be the D gene (5 bases each). This CDR3 contains 15 residues. Germline V gene lookup returns CDR1 SGHTA and CDR2 FQGNSA. Trimming removed 5 bases at V and 2 bases at J, with 15 bases between. The CDR3 region has the DNA TGTGCCAGCAGCCTGGGACCTACCCGTCAAGAGACCCAGTACTTC. This encodes CASSLGPTRQETQYF.

For this clone: Germline is not matched at one junction end, which may reflect a read error. The chain combines TRBV10-3 with TRBJ1-1; D might be TRBD1 (5 bases). Germline V gene data show CDR1 as ENHRY and CDR2 as SYGVKD. The CDR3 totals 14 residues. The CDR3 protein is CAVRAPNSGMKAFF. The CDR3 DNA reads as TGTGCCGTCAGGGCCCCTAACAGTGGAATGAAAGCTTTCTTT.

The chain links TRBV5-1 to TRBJ1-2; a possible D gene is TRBD1 (6 bases). Germline values: CDR1 SGHRS, CDR2 YFSETQ. The germline V and J ends were trimmed by 7 bases and 5 bases, with 15 bases remaining between them. This CDR3 spans 13 amino acids. The CDR3 DNA sequence: TGCGCCAGCGCCTGGGACACTCGGTATGGCTACACCTTC. Its translation is CASAWDTRYGYTF.

A few counts support this clone. The gene calls are TRBV25-1 and TRBJ1-1, with a tentative D call TRBD1 (5 bases). Per germline, CDR1 MGHDK and CDR2 SYGVNS. V lost 6 bases, J lost 6 bases, and 8 bases lay in between. This CDR3 region has 11 residues. The CDR3 nucleotides read TGTGCCAGCAGGTTAGGGGCTGAAGCTTTCTTT. It encodes CASRLGAEAFF.

The CDR3 nucleotides read TGTGCCAGCAGCTTAGGTGGGAGAAATGGAGAGACCCAGTACTTC. Protein: CASSLGGRNGETQYF. The rearrangement joins TRBV7-7 to TRBJ2-5; possibly TRBD2 for D (5 bases). Trimming stripped 1 base from V and 4 bases from J, with 13 bases between. CDR1 is SSHAT, CDR2 FNYEAQ, per germline (reference sequence). The CDR3 length is 15 residues. The whole variable domain, remainder taken from reference TRBV7-7 and TRBJ2-5, is GAGVSQSPRYKVTKRGQDVTLRCDPISSHATLYWYQQALGQGPEFLTYFNYEAQPDKSGLPSDRFSAERPEGSISTLTIQRTEQRDSAMYRCASSLGGRNGETQYFGPGTRLLVL.

The chain combines TRBV7-9 with TRBJ2-3, with D possibly being TRBD2 (6 bases). The CDR3 is 14 amino acids. V gave up 5 bases and J gave up 4 bases, with 13 bases separating them. Germline V gene data show CDR1 as SEHNR and CDR2 as FQNEAQ (reference sequence). The CDR3 sequence: CASSPRREPDTQYF. CDR3 bases: TGTGCCAGCAGCCCACGACGGGAGCCAGATACGCAGTATTTT.

The chain combines TRBV6-5 with TRBJ1-2; a possible D gene is TRBD1 (6 bases). In germline, CDR1 is MNHEY, CDR2 SVGAGI. Trimming left V 5 bases short and J 3 bases short, with 13 bases between. The CDR3 sequence is 14 residues long. The CDR3 DNA reads TGTGCCAGCAGTCCTCAGACAGGTGACTATGGCTACACCTTC. Translation gives CASSPQTGDYGYTF.

Of note for this clone: Other DNA sequences in this specimen translate into the identical CDR3. This rearrangement joins TRBV18 to TRBJ1-1, with D perhaps TRBD1 (5 bases). The CDR3 has 14 amino acids. V was clipped by 2 bases and J by 1 base, with 8 bases between them. Germline CDR1 and CDR2: KGHSH and LQKENI. CDR3 nucleotides: TGTGCCAGCTCACCAGGGGCAGGGAACACTGAAGCTTTCTTT. Amino acids: CASSPGAGNTEAFF.

The rearrangement joins TRBV6-5 to TRBJ1-4; possibly TRBD1 for D (5 bases). The CDR3 contains 14 residues. The germline V and J ends were trimmed by 5 bases and 3 bases, with 10 bases remaining between them. Germline V lookup: CDR1 MNHEY, CDR2 SVGAGI. The CDR3 coding sequence is TGTGCCAGCAGTCCTAGGGGTTCTAATGAAAAACTGTTTTTT. Amino acid sequence: CASSPRGSNEKLFF.

The chain couples TRBV19 to TRBJ1-1, with TRBD1 identical over 7 bases. In germline, CDR1 is LNHDA, CDR2 SQIVND (reference sequence). J was trimmed by 1 base and V by 3 bases; bases with no gene match: 8. The CDR3 covers 16 residues. The CDR3 is CASSMGQGVRNTEAFF. The CDR3 DNA sequence: TGTGCCAGTAGTATGGGGCAGGGGGTTAGGAACACTGAAGCTTTCTTT. The whole variable domain, filled in from reference TRBV19 and TRBJ1-1, reads DGGITQSPKYLFRKEGQNVTLSCEQNLNHDAMYWYRQDPGQGLRLIYYSQIVNDFQKGDIAEGYSVSREKKESFPLTVTSAQKNPTAFYLCASSMGQGVRNTEAFFGQGTRLTVV.

This clone was recorded once. J is TRBJ2-4 and V is TRBV7-2, with TRBD2 matching over 7 bases. The CDR3 is made up of 18 amino acids. Germline lookup yields CDR1 SGHTA and CDR2 FQGNSA. V was clipped by 3 bases and J by 3 bases; unmatched bases: 14. CDR3 sequence: CASSFNPGGSSGKNIQYF. The DNA of the CDR3 is TGTGCCAGCAGCTTTAATCCGGGAGGCAGTTCGGGCAAAAACATTCAGTACTTC. Full variable domain (rest looked up from reference TRBV7-2 and TRBJ2-4): GAGVSQSPSNKVTEKGKDVELRCDPISGHTALYWYRQSLGQGLEFLIYFQGNSAPDKSGLPSDRFSAERTGGSVSTLTIQRTQQEDSAVYLCASSFNPGGSSGKNIQYFGAGTRLSVL.

Here the CDR3 reads CASSLAERDGYTF. The CDR3 nucleotides read TGTGCCAGCAGCTTAGCGGAAAGGGATGGCTACACCTTC. This chain links TRBV7-2 with TRBJ1-2; D ambiguous. CDR1 is SGHTA, CDR2 FQGNSA, per germline. Trimming removed 0 bases at V and 6 bases at J, with 8 bases between. CDR3 size: 13 residues.

V and J are TRBV7-3 and TRBJ1-6, with unresolved D. Germline V gene sequence: CDR1 SGHTA, CDR2 FQGTGA. V lost 2 bases and J lost 10, with 9 bases in between. The CDR3 length is 13 residues. This CDR3 reads CASSLPYRSPLHF. CDR3 in DNA: TGTGCCAGCAGCTTACCCTATAGGTCACCCCTCCACTTT.

V and J are TRBV7-6 and TRBJ1-5, with no clear D. V was pared by 2 bases and J by 9 bases, with 5 bases between. Germline CDR1 and CDR2: SGHVS and FNYEAQ. The CDR3 contains 11 residues. This CDR3 is CASSLSGPQHF. CDR3 nucleotide sequence: TGTGCCAGCAGCTTATCAGGGCCCCAGCATTTT.

The chain uses TRBV19 and TRBJ2-1; 10 bases are a match to TRBD1. Germline V CDR1 and CDR2: LNHDA, SQIVND (reference sequence). The length of the CDR3 is 15 residues. V lost 5 bases and J lost 6; bases outside the gene matches: 7. The CDR3 DNA is TGTGCCAGTAGTCTGTGGACAGGGGGGATCAATGAGCAGTTCTTC. It translates to CASSLWTGGINEQFF.

CDR3 sequence (DNA): TGTGCCAGCAGCTCGAACACAGATACGCAGTATTTT. It yields the protein CASSSNTDTQYF. The chain has TRBV5-4 and TRBJ2-3; D remains ambiguous. CDR1 and CDR2 (germline): SGHNT, YYREEE (reference sequence). Trimming took 3 bases from V and 2 from J, leaving 4 bases between them. The CDR3 spans 12 residues. The full variable domain, rest sourced from reference TRBV5-4 and TRBJ2-3, is ETGVTQSPTHLIKTRGQQVTLRCSSQSGHNTVSWYQQALGQGPQFIFQYYREEENGRGNFPPRFSGLQFPNYSSELNVNALELDDSALYLCASSSNTDTQYFGPGTRLTVL.

This chain connects TRBV9 to TRBJ2-1, with TRBD2 matching over 9 bases. CDR1 SGDLS and CDR2 YYNGEE come from the germline V gene. This CDR3 contains 17 residues. The ends lost 3 bases at V and 0 bases at J; junction bases unmatched: 7. CDR3 amino acids: CASSARLAASSYNEQFF. CDR3 sequence (DNA): TGTGCCAGCAGCGCCCGACTAGCGGCAAGCTCCTACAATGAGCAGTTCTTC.

The chain is built from TRBV5-5 and TRBJ1-3; D remains ambiguous. The V gene's germline CDR1 is SGHKS and CDR2 YYEKEE (reference sequence). V lost 0 bases to trimming and J lost 4 bases, with 11 bases between them. The CDR3 runs 15 residues. The CDR3 here is CASSLADAGGNTIYF. Here the CDR3 DNA reads TGTGCCAGCAGCTTGGCCGATGCGGGGGGAAACACCATATATTTT.

V usage is TRBV2 and J usage is TRBJ2-2, with 10 bases that match TRBD2. Germline CDR1 reads SNHLY; CDR2 reads FYNNEI. This CDR3 contains 15 residues. J gave up 3 bases and V 5 bases, and 3 bases lay outside the gene matches. The DNA of the CDR3 is TGTGCCAGCAGTTCTAGCGGGAGAGACACCGGGGAGCTGTTTTTT. Protein: CASSSSGRDTGELFF.